The 21 T cell receptor beta chains below all came from one sample that was sequenced in a study of tissue T cells after allogeneic stem cell transplantation. Time point reported: mouse harvest day 14 after allogeneic transplant. Mouse grafts combined 10^7 T-cell-depleted bone marrow cells with 10^6 splenic CD5+ T cells. Assay used: immunoSEQ multiplex PCR; TCRdb lists only in-frame clones, some missing. The sample has roughly 1,800 clones, 35% to 55% seen once. The sequenced material came from lymph node tissue. The receptors originated from a female BALB/c mouse given C57BL/6 T cells with graft-versus-host disease after an allogeneic hematopoietic cell transplant.

Regarding this clone: Gene names are mouse gene names. The CDR3 extends 1 residue past the end of the read, so its final part is completed from the germline J gene. This chain joins TRBV3 and TRBJ2-7, with TRBD1 identical over 7 bases. The V gene end was trimmed by 0 bases and the J gene end by 7 bases; junction bases not matched to a gene: 0. Looked up from germline, CDR1 is SNHLY and CDR2 is FYNGKV (reference sequence). The CDR3 has 12 residues. The CDR3 reads CASSLARGEQYF. The sequenced CDR3 bases are TGTGCCAGCAGCTTAGCCAGGGGGGAACAGTAC.

Only a few counts were recorded for this clone. Gene names follow the mouse nomenclature. The sequence runs out 1 residue before the end of the CDR3; the remainder is reconstructed from the germline J gene. The chain uses TRBV19 and TRBJ2-7, with 10 bases aligning to TRBD2. CDR3 length: 14 amino acids. V was clipped by 4 bases and J by 4 bases; unmatched bases: 5. Germline CDR1 reads FNHDT; CDR2 reads SITEND (reference sequence). The part of the CDR3 DNA that was read is TGTGCCAGCAGTCCAACTGGGGGGGGTTATGAACAGTAC. Amino acid sequence: CASSPTGGGYEQY. The CDR3 in its entirety is CASSPTGGGYEQYF.

Worth noting for this clone: The genes and germline here are from mouse. With the read ending 1 residue before the CDR3 end, the germline J gene is used to fill in that end. The J gene is TRBJ2-5, the V gene TRBV26; 7 nucleotides match TRBD1. There are 13 residues in the CDR3. J gave up 5 bases and V 6 bases, and 5 bases lay outside the gene matches. Per the germline V gene, CDR1 is KGHPV and CDR2 is FQNQEV (reference sequence). The covered CDR3 bases are TGTGCCAGCAGCCGACAGGGTGGAGACACCCAGTAC. Protein: CASSRQGGDTQY. The whole CDR3 sequence reads CASSRQGGDTQYF.

Details on this clone: Genes and germline come from the mouse. The sequenced CDR3 bases are TGTGCCAGCAGTTCACAGGGAAGGGAAGTCTTC. Amino acid sequence: CASSSQGREVF. The whole CDR3 region reads CASSSQGREVFF. V usage is TRBV26 and J usage is TRBJ1-1, with D tentatively TRBD1 (6 bases). The read stops 1 residue short of the end of the CDR3; the missing end is completed from the germline J gene. CDR3 length: 12 residues. Per the germline V gene, CDR1 is KGHPV and CDR2 is FQNQEV (reference sequence). With 5 bases removed from V and 8 bases from J, the gap between germline ends came to 12 bases.

Notes on this clone: Germline and genes here are mouse. The observed sequence ends 1 residue before the CDR3 terminus, with the missing tail filled in from the germline J gene. The chain is built from TRBV22 and TRBJ2-7; the D call TRBD2 from the table was never checked on the DNA. TRBV22 is reported as a pseudogene. This CDR3 is built from 11 residues. The DNA read from the CDR3 is TGTGCCAGCGTGGGGGGGTATGAACAGTAC. It codes for CASVGGYEQY. In full, the CDR3 is CASVGGYEQYF.

Concerning this clone itself: Gene names are the mouse ones. With the read ending 1 residue before the CDR3 end, the germline J gene is used to fill in that end. The rearrangement joins TRBV15 to TRBJ2-7; the D gene is possibly TRBD1 (5 bases). V lost 2 bases and J lost 2, with 7 bases in between. There are 13 residues in the CDR3. Germline CDR1 and CDR2: SGHND and FRSKSL. CDR3 in amino acids: CASSLQGTYEQYF. CDR3 DNA, as far as it was read: TGTGCCAGCAGTTTACAGGGAACCTATGAACAGTAC.

A note on this clone: Genes and germline come from the mouse. The read falls 1 residue short of the CDR3 end, and the missing part is taken from the germline J gene. This sequence joins TRBV12-2 and TRBJ2-5; D call uncertain. This CDR3 is 12 amino acids long. Looked up from germline, CDR1 is SGHLS and CDR2 is HYDKME. Trimming cost V 0 bases and J 5 bases, with 5 bases left between them. Partial CDR3 DNA: TGTGCCAGCTCTCTCGAAACAGACACCCAGTAC. Its translation: CASSLETDTQY. The entire CDR3 protein is CASSLETDTQYF.

This clone turned up a few times. Mouse gene names apply. The read stops 1 residue short of the end of the CDR3; the missing end is completed from the germline J gene. The rearrangement joins TRBV3 to TRBJ1-4; the match to TRBD1 covers 8 bases. This CDR3 contains 13 residues. Unmatched junction bases numbered 2, after V lost 5 bases and J lost 6 bases. Germline lookup yields CDR1 SNHLY and CDR2 FYNGKV (reference sequence). The CDR3 loop reads CASSGQGHERLFF. The sequenced part of the CDR3 DNA is TGTGCCAGCAGCGGACAGGGCCACGAAAGATTATTT. Complete variable domain (other parts from reference TRBV3 and TRBJ1-4): GPKVLQIPSHQIIDMGQMVTLNCDPVSNHLYFYWYKQILGQQMEFLVNFYNGKVMEKSKLFKDQFSVERPDGSYFTLKIQPTALEDSAVYFCASSGQGHERLFFGHGTKLSVL.

Comments on this clone: The gene symbols are mouse symbols. The observed sequence ends 1 residue before the CDR3 terminus, with the missing tail filled in from the germline J gene. This sequence joins TRBV26 and TRBJ2-5; D might be TRBD2 (6 bases). V was clipped by 0 bases and J by 3 bases, with 7 bases between them. The CDR3 spans 14 residues. Germline lookup yields CDR1 KGHPV and CDR2 FQNQEV (reference sequence). The CDR3 bases that were read are TGTGCCAGCAGTCTGTCTCTGGGGCAAGACACCCAGTAC. Protein product: CASSLSLGQDTQY. The entire CDR3 reads CASSLSLGQDTQYF. The complete variable domain, with remaining parts taken from reference TRBV26 and TRBJ2-5, reads NSKVIQTPRYLVKGQGQKAKMRCIPEKGHPVVFWYQQNKNNEFKFLINFQNQEVLQQIDMTEKRFSAECPSNSPCSLEIQSSEAGDSALYLCASSLSLGQDTQYFGPGTRLLVL.

This clone is large in the sample. Genes and germline are mouse. The observed sequence ends 1 residue before the CDR3 terminus, with the missing tail filled in from the germline J gene. The V call is TRBV3, the J call TRBJ2-4; TRBD1 matches at 8 bases. Germline lookup yields CDR1 SNHLY and CDR2 FYNGKV (reference sequence). The length of the CDR3 is 14 residues. The V and J ends lost 3 bases and 6 bases, in that order; junction bases with no gene match: 5. The CDR3 sequence is CASSFGQGDNTLYF. CDR3 DNA (partial): TGTGCCAGCAGCTTCGGACAGGGCGACAACACCTTGTAC.

A note on this clone: Here the gene names and germline are mouse. The observed sequence ends 1 residue before the CDR3 terminus, with the missing tail filled in from the germline J gene. This rearrangement joins TRBV20 to TRBJ2-3; D may be TRBD1 (6 bases). V was shortened by 6 bases and J by 4 bases, with 8 bases between the two germline ends. This CDR3 has 11 amino acids. The V gene's germline CDR1 is GFQATS and CDR2 STVNSAI. The CDR3 region is CGAGQTETLYF. CDR3 DNA (partial): TGTGGTGCCGGACAGACAGAAACGCTGTAT.

In the case of this clone: Gene names denote mouse genes. The CDR3 end lies 1 residue beyond the end of the read and is filled in from the germline J gene. This chain connects TRBV26 to TRBJ1-1; D is uncertain. The CDR3 is 13 amino acids. The V end lost 2 bases, the J end lost 4 bases, and 8 bases lay between the germline ends. The V gene's germline CDR1 is KGHPV and CDR2 FQNQEV (reference sequence). The sequenced part of the CDR3 DNA is TGTGCCAGCAGTCTGGGGGATTCCACAGAAGTCTTC. Protein product: CASSLGDSTEVF. The full CDR3 reads CASSLGDSTEVFF.

Points on this clone: Any gene name here is a mouse gene name. From the germline J gene comes the end of the CDR3, since the read stops 1 residue before it. This sequence joins TRBV29 and TRBJ1-6; 7 nucleotides agree with TRBD1. TRBJ1-6 is annotated as an ORF whose role is uncertain. Germline CDR1 reads MSHET; CDR2 reads SYDVDS. V lost 5 bases, J lost 4 bases, and 2 bases stayed unmatched. The CDR3 is 14 amino acids. This chain's CDR3 is CASSPGQYNSPLYF. The sequenced CDR3 bases are TGTGCTAGCAGTCCGGGACAGTATAATTCGCCCCTCTAC.

About this clone: One junction end disagrees with the germline gene, perhaps due to a read error. Gene names and germline match the mouse. The sequenced fragment ends 1 residue before the CDR3 boundary, so the rest is inferred from the germline J gene. This chain uses TRBV13-1 with TRBJ2-4; the match to TRBD1 covers 11 bases. This CDR3 region has 16 residues. Germline CDR1 is NSHNY and CDR2 is SYGAGN. The CDR3 bases that were read are TGTGTCAGCAGTGGGACAGGGGGGGAGAGTCAAAACACCTTGTAC. Translation gives CVSSGTGGESQNTLY. The CDR3 in full is CVSSGTGGESQNTLYF.

Notes on this clone: Gene names are mouse gene names. The observed sequence ends 1 residue before the CDR3 terminus, with the missing tail filled in from the germline J gene. The chain employs TRBV31 and TRBJ2-4, with 10 bases aligning to TRBD2. J was trimmed by 6 bases and V by 0 bases; bases with no gene match: 9. Germline lookup yields CDR1 GKSSPN and CDR2 SITVG. This CDR3 has 16 residues. This CDR3 is CAWSLESGGARNTLYF. The covered CDR3 bases are TGTGCCTGGAGTCTAGAATCTGGGGGGGCGCGCAACACCTTGTAC.

This clone was found once. Mouse names are used for the genes. The sequenced fragment ends 1 residue before the CDR3 boundary, so the rest is inferred from the germline J gene. The genes are TRBV13-2 and TRBJ2-5; 8 bases match TRBD1. V was pared by 0 bases and J by 6 bases, with 3 bases of the junction left unmatched. The length of the CDR3 is 14 residues. Germline-derived CDR1 and CDR2 are NNHNN and SYGAGS (reference sequence). The CDR3 sequence: CASGDAWDRDTQYF. The part of the CDR3 DNA that was read is TGTGCCAGCGGTGATGCATGGGACAGGGACACCCAGTAC.

Turning to this clone: Mouse germline and gene names are used. The read falls 1 residue short of the CDR3 end, and the missing part is taken from the germline J gene. The chain employs TRBV3 and TRBJ2-5, with 10 bases identical to TRBD2. Germline CDR1 is SNHLY and CDR2 is FYNGKV (reference sequence). After removal of 3 bases from V and 6 bases from J, the junction contained 6 bases not matched to a gene. There are 15 residues in the CDR3. CDR3 in amino acids: CASSLGWGGVDTQYF. CDR3 DNA (partial): TGTGCCAGCAGCTTGGGCTGGGGGGGCGTCGACACCCAGTAC. The variable domain in full, with the rest retrieved from reference TRBV3 and TRBJ2-5, is GPKVLQIPSHQIIDMGQMVTLNCDPVSNHLYFYWYKQILGQQMEFLVNFYNGKVMEKSKLFKDQFSVERPDGSYFTLKIQPTALEDSAVYFCASSLGWGGVDTQYFGPGTRLLVL.

The table lists this clone with a few counts. Genes and germline are mouse. The sequence runs out 1 residue before the end of the CDR3; the remainder is reconstructed from the germline J gene. The V call is TRBV19, the J call TRBJ2-7; 9 nucleotides align to TRBD1. V dropped 0 bases and J dropped 0; count of bases not matched to a gene: 1. This CDR3 region has 15 residues. Germline assignment: CDR1 FNHDT and CDR2 SITEND (reference sequence). The DNA read from the CDR3 is TGTGCCAGCAGTATAGGGGACAGGGACTCCTATGAACAGTAC. This encodes CASSIGDRDSYEQY. The full CDR3 protein is CASSIGDRDSYEQYF.

A word on this clone: The gene names given are mouse names. Read coverage stops 1 residue before the CDR3 terminus; the germline J gene supplies the remainder. The J gene is TRBJ1-1, the V gene TRBV1; tentatively, D is TRBD1 (6 bases). Trimming cost V 4 bases and J 1 base, with 10 bases left between them. Germline lookup yields CDR1 NSQYPW and CDR2 LRSPGD (reference sequence). This CDR3 has 14 residues. The CDR3 DNA, read in part, is TGCACCTGCAGTGGCCGGGACAAAAACACAGAAGTCTTC. It codes for CTCSGRDKNTEVF. The entire CDR3 is CTCSGRDKNTEVFF.

Notes on this clone: Gene names and germline match the mouse. The CDR3 goes on 1 residue after the read ends, and that part is filled in from the germline J gene. The rearrangement joins TRBV23 to TRBJ2-4; TRBD2, the table's D call, was not compared with the DNA. Germline V gene sequence: CDR1 KGHTA, CDR2 FQNQQP. The CDR3 contains 16 residues. The CDR3 spells CSSSLDWGSSQNTLYF. Incomplete CDR3 DNA: TGCTCCAGCAGCCTTGACTGGGGGAGTAGTCAAAACACCTTGTAC.

This clone is large by share. The gene symbols are mouse symbols. With the read ending 1 residue before the CDR3 end, the germline J gene is used to fill in that end. The rearrangement uses TRBV13-3 and TRBJ2-7, with 8 bases aligning to TRBD2. The CDR3 length is 13 residues. V shed 5 bases, J shed 4 bases, and the junction held 5 bases outside the gene matches. Germline CDR1 and CDR2: NNHDY and SYVADS. Partial CDR3 DNA: TGTGCCAGCAGCTCTGACTGGGGATATGAACAGTAC. Its protein product is CASSSDWGYEQY. The complete CDR3 protein is CASSSDWGYEQYF.